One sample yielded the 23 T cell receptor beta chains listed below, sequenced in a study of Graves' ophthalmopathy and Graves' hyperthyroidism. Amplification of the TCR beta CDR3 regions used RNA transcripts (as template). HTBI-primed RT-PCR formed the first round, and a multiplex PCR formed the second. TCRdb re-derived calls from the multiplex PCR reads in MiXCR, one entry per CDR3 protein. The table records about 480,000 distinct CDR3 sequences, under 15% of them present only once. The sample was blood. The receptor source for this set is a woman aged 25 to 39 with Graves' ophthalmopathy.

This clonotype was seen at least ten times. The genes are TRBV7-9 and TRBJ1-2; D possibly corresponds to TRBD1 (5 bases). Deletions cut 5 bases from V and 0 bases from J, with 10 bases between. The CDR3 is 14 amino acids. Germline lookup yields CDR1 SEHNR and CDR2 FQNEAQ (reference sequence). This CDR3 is CASSPGGANYGYTF. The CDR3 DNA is TGTGCCAGCAGCCCCGGGGGGGCTAACTATGGCTACACCTTC. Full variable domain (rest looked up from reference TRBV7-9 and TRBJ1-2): DTGVSQNPRHKITKRGQNVTFRCDPISEHNRLYWYRQTLGQGPEFLTYFQNEAQLEKSRLLSDRFSAERPKGSFSTLEIQRTEQGDSAMYLCASSPGGANYGYTFGSGTRLTVV.

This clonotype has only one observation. In DNA, the CDR3 is TGTGCCTGGACCCCACCGGGCAGGGGAAAGTTCGCTGAGCAGTTCTTC. Encoded protein: CAWTPPGRGKFAEQFF. The chain employs TRBV30 and TRBJ2-1; tentative D call: TRBD1 (6 bases). The germline gives CDR1 GTSNPN, CDR2 SVGIG (reference sequence). The CDR3 length is 16 residues. The V and J ends lost 4 bases and 9 bases respectively, with 25 bases between them. Using reference TRBV30 and TRBJ2-1 for the parts outside the CDR3, the full variable domain is SQTIHQWPATLVQPVGSPLSLECTVEGTSNPNLYWYRQAAGRGLQLLFYSVGIGQISSEVPQNLSASRPQDRQFILSSKKLLLSDSGFYLCAWTPPGRGKFAEQFFGPGTRLTVL.

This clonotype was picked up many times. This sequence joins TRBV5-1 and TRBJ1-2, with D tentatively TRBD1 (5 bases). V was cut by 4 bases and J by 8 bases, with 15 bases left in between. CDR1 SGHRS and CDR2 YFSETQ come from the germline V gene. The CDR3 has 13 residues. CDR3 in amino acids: CASSPPGLAGYTF. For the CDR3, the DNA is TGCGCCAGCAGCCCACCGGGACTCGCGGGCTACACCTTC.

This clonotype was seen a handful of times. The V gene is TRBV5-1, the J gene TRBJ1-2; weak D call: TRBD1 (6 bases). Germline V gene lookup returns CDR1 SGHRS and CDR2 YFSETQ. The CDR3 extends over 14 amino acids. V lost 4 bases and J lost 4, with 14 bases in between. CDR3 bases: TGCGCCAGCAGCGGAGGGGGTATCCTCTATGGCTACACCTTC. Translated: CASSGGGILYGYTF.

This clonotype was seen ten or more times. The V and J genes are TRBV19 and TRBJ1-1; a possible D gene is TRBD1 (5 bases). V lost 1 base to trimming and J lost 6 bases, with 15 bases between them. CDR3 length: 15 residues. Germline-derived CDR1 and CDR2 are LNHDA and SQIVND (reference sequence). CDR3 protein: CASSIVSTGPSEAFF. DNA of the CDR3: TGTGCCAGTAGTATAGTTTCCACAGGACCTTCTGAAGCTTTCTTT.

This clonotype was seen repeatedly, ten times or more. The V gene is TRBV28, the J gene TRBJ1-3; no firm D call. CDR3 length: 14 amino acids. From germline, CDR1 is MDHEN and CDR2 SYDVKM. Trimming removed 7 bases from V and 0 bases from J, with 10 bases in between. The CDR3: CASTQGNSGNTIYF. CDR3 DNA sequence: TGTGCCAGCACGCAAGGGAACTCTGGAAACACCATATATTTT.

For the CDR3, the DNA is TGTGCCAGCTCACCTAAGGAGGGAACGAACGAGCAGTACTTC. Translation: CASSPKEGTNEQYF. This chain uses TRBV18 with TRBJ2-7, with TRBD2 as a possible D gene (6 bases). The CDR3 is 14 amino acids. Germline loops: CDR1 KGHSH, CDR2 LQKENI. Trimming cost V 3 bases and J 5 bases, with 14 bases left between them.

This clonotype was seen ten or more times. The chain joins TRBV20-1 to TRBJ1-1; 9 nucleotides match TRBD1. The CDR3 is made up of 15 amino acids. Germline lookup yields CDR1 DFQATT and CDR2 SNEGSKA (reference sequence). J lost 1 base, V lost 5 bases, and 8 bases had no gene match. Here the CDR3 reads CSAGTGGWGNTEAFF. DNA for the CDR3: TGCAGTGCTGGAACAGGGGGCTGGGGGAACACTGAAGCTTTCTTT.

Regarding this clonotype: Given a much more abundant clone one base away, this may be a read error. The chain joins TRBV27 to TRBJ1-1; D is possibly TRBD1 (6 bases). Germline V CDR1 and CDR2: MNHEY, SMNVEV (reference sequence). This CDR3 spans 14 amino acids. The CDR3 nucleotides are TGTGCCACACGTAGAGTTGTATGGGACACTGAAGCTTGCTTT. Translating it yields CATRRVVWDTEACF.

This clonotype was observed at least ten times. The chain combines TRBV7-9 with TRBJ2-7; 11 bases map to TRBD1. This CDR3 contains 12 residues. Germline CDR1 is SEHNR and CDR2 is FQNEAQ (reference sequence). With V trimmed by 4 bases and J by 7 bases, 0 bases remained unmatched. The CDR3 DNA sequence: TGTGCCAGCAGCTGGGACAGGGGGGAGCAGTACTTC. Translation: CASSWDRGEQYF.

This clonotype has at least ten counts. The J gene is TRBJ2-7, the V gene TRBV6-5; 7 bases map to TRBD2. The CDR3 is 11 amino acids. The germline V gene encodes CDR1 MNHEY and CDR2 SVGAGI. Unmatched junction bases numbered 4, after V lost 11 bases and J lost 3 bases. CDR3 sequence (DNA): TGTGCCGGGGGGGGAGGCTACGAGCAGTACTTC. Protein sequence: CAGGGGYEQYF.

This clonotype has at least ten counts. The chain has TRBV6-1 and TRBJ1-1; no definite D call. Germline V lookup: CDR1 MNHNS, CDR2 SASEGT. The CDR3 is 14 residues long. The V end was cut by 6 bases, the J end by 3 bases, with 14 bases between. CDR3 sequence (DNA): TGTGCCAGCAGCCCAAGAAGGCCGGACACTGAAGCTTTCTTT. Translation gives CASSPRRPDTEAFF.

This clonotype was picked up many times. Here the CDR3 reads CSASEGARSGYTF. The CDR3 DNA reads as TGCAGTGCTAGCGAGGGGGCGCGATCTGGCTACACCTTC. J is TRBJ1-2 and V is TRBV20-1, with 7 bases identical to TRBD1. Per germline, CDR1 DFQATT and CDR2 SNEGSKA (reference sequence). With 3 bases clipped from V and 7 bases from J, the junction kept 8 bases outside the gene matches. The CDR3 loop spans 13 amino acids.

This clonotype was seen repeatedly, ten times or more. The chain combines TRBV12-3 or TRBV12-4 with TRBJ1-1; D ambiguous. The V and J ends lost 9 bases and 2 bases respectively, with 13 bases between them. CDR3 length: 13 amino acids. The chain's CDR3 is CARVYRENTEAFF. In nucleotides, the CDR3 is TGTGCCAGGGTGTATAGGGAAAACACTGAAGCTTTCTTT.

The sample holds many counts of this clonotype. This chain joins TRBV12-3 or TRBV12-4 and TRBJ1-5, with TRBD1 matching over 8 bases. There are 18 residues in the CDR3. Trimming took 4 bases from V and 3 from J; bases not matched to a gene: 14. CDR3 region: CASSSKEQGGRDNQPQHF. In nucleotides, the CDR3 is TGTGCCAGCAGTTCGAAGGAACAGGGGGGGAGAGACAATCAGCCCCAGCATTTT.

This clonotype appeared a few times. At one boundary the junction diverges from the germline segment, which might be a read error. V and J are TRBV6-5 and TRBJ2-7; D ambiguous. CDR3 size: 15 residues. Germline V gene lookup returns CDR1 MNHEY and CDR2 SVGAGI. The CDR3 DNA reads TGTTCCAGCAGTTACGGGCTAGGCCGCTCCTACGAGCAGTACTTC. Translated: CSSSYGLGRSYEQYF.

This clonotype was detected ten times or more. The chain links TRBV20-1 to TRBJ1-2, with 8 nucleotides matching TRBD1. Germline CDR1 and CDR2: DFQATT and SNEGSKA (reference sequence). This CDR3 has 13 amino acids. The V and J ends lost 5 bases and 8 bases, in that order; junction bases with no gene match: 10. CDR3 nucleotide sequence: TGCAGTGCTCCGACAGGGGTTACTCGGGGCTACACCTTC. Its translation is CSAPTGVTRGYTF.

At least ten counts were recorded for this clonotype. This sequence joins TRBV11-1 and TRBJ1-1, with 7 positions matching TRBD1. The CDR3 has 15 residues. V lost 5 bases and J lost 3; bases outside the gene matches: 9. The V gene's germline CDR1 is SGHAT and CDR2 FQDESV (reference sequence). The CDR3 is CASSPTTQGDTEAFF. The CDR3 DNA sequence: TGTGCCAGCAGCCCAACTACTCAGGGGGACACTGAAGCTTTCTTT.

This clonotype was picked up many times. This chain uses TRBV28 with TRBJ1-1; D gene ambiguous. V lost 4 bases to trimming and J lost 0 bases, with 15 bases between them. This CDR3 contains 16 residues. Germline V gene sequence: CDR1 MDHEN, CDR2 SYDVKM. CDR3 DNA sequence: TGTGCCAGCAGTTCCTCCTACCGTAACATGAACACTGAAGCTTTCTTT. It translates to CASSSSYRNMNTEAFF.

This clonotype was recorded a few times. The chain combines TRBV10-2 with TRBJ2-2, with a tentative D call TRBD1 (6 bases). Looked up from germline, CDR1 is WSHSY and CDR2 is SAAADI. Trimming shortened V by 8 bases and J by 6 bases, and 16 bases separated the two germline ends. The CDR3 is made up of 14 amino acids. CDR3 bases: TGCGCCAGCGGGGAACAGGGTACGGCCGGGGAGCTGTTTTTT. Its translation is CASGEQGTAGELFF.

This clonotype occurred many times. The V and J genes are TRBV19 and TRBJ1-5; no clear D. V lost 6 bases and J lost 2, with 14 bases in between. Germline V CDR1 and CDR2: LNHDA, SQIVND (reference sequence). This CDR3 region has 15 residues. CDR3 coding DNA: TGTGCCAGTAGCCCCCCGGGCATCCGCAATCAGCCCCAGCATTTT. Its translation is CASSPPGIRNQPQHF.

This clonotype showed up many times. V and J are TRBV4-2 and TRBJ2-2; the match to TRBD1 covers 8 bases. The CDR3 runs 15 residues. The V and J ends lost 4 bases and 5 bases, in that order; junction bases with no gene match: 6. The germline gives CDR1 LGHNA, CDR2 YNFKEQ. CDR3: CASSRGQDNTGELFF. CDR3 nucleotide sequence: TGTGCCAGCAGCCGGGGACAGGATAATACCGGGGAGCTGTTTTTT.

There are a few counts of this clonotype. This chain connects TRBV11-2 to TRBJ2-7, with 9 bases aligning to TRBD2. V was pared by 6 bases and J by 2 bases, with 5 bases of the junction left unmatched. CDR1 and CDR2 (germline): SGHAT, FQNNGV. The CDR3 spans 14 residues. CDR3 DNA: TGTGCCAGCAGGGCTAGCGGGACACCCTACGAGCAGTACTTC. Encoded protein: CASRASGTPYEQYF. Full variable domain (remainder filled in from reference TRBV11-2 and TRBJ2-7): EAGVAQSPRYKIIEKRQSVAFWCNPISGHATLYWYQQILGQGPKLLIQFQNNGVVDDSQLPKDRFSAERLKGVDSTLKIQPAKLEDSAVYLCASRASGTPYEQYFGPGTRLTVT.